One sample yielded the 2 T cell receptor beta chains listed below, sequenced in a study of blood T cell repertoires in COVID-19. The assay was immunoSEQ multiplex PCR, and TCRdb's table has in-frame clones only and misses some. Found here are under 300,000 clones, approximately 90% of them singletons; the top ten hold around 1.3%. The sample comprised PBMCs or T cells enriched from blood (not recorded which). The receptors come from a human donor in a cohort exposed to, infected with or recovered from COVID-19 (not recorded which). The donor label of this sample is uncertain.

The rearrangement uses TRBV10-3 and TRBJ2-2, with 9 bases lining up with TRBD1. The trim removed 6 bases at V and 6 bases at J, leaving 8 bases unmatched. Looked up from germline, CDR1 is ENHRY and CDR2 is SYGVKD. The length of the CDR3 is 15 residues. For the CDR3, the DNA is TGTGCCATCAGCGACCCTGACAGGGGGGCCGGGGAGCTGTTTTTT. It is translated as CAISDPDRGAGELFF.

This chain links TRBV9 with TRBJ1-5; 9 bases are shared with TRBD1. Losses at the gene ends were 3 bases for V and 0 bases for J; bases not matched to a gene: 1. Germline CDR1 reads SGDLS; CDR2 reads YYNGEE. CDR3 length: 15 residues. The chain's CDR3 is CASSGTGDSNQPQHF. The DNA of the CDR3 is TGTGCCAGCAGCGGGACAGGGGATAGCAATCAGCCCCAGCATTTT.